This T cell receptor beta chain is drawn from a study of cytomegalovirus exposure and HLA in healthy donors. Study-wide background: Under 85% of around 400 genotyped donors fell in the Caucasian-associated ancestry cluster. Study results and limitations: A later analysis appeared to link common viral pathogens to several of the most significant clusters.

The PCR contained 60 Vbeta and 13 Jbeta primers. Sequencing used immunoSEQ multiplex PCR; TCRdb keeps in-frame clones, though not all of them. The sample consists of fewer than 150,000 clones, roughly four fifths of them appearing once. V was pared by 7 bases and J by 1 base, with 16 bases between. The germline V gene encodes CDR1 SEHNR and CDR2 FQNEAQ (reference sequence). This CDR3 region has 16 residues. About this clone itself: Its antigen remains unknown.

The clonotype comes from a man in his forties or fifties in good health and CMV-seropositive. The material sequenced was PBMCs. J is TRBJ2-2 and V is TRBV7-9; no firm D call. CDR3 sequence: CASTLWAPLNTGELFF. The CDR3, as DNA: TGTGCCAGCACCCTCTGGGCCCCCCTGAACACCGGGGAGCTGTTTTTT.